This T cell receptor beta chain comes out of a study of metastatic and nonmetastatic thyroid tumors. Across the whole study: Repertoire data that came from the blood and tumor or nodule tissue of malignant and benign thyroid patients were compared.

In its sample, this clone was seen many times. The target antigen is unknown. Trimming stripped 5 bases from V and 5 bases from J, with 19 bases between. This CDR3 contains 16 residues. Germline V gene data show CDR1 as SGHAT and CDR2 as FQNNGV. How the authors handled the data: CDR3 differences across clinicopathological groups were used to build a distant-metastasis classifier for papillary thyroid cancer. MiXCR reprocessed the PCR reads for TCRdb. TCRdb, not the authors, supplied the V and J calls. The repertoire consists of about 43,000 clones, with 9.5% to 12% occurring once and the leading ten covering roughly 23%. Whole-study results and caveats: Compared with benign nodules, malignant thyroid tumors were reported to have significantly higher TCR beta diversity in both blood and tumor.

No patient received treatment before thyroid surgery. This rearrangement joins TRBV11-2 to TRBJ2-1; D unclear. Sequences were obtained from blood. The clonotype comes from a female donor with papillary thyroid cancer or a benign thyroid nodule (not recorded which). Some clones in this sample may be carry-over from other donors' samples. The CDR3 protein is CASSPWVMVLNNEQFF. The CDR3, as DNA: TGTGCCAGCAGCCCTTGGGTTATGGTTCTCAACAATGAGCAGTTCTTC.